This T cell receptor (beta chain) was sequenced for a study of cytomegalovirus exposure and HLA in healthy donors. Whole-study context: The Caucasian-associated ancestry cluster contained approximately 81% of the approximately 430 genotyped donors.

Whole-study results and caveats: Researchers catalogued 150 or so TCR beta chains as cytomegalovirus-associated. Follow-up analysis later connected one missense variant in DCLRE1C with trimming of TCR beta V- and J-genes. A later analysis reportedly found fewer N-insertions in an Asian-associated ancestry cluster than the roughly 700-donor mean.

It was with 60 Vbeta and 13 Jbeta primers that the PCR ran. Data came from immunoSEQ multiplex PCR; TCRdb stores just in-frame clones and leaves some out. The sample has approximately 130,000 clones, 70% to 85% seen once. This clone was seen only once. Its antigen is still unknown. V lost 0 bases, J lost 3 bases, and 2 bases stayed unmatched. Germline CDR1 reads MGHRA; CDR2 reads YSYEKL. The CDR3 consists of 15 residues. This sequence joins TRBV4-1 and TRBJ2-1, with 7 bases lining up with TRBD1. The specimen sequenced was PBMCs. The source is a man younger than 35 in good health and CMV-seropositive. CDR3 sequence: CASSQEGQNYNEQFF. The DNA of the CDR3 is TGCGCCAGCAGCCAAGAGGGACAGAACTACAATGAGCAGTTCTTC.